These 20 T cell receptor beta chains were all obtained from the same sample, sequenced in a study of blood T cell repertoires in COVID-19. The method was immunoSEQ multiplex PCR; TCRdb's version includes in-frame clones alone and lacks a portion of them. The sample has a few hundred thousand clones, about 90% seen once. Input material: peripheral blood. The source is a man younger than 35 who had recovered from COVID-19.

The J gene is TRBJ2-1, the V gene TRBV19, with 8 nucleotides matching TRBD2. The germline V gene encodes CDR1 LNHDA and CDR2 SQIVND (reference sequence). V shed 6 bases, J shed 2 bases, and the junction held 6 bases outside the gene matches. The CDR3 totals 15 residues. The CDR3 loop reads CASRPTSGTYNEQFF. In DNA, the CDR3 is TGTGCCAGTAGACCCACTAGCGGAACCTACAATGAGCAGTTCTTC.

The V gene is TRBV5-1, the J gene TRBJ1-2; no reliable D call. The germline V and J ends were trimmed by 0 bases and 1 base, with 4 bases remaining between them. This CDR3 has 13 residues. Per the germline V gene, CDR1 is SGHRS and CDR2 is YFSETQ. The CDR3 coding sequence is TGCGCCAGCAGCTTGGTCAGTAACTATGGCTACACCTTC. This gives the protein CASSLVSNYGYTF.

The chain recombines TRBV5-6 with TRBJ2-5, with 11 bases matching TRBD2. V shed 4 bases and J 2 bases; nucleotides not matched to a gene: 7. The CDR3 contains 16 residues. Germline assignment: CDR1 SGHDT and CDR2 YYEEEE. CDR3 loop: CASSPSSGRDQETQYF. In nucleotides, the CDR3 is TGTGCCAGCAGCCCGAGTAGCGGGAGGGATCAAGAGACCCAGTACTTC.

This chain links TRBV19 with TRBJ1-5, with D possibly being TRBD1 (5 bases). V was shortened by 5 bases and J by 7 bases, with 12 bases between the two germline ends. The germline gives CDR1 LNHDA, CDR2 SQIVND (reference sequence). The CDR3 has 13 amino acids. DNA for the CDR3: TGTGCCAGTAGTCTCAGGGTTGAGCAGCCCCAGCATTTT. This codes for CASSLRVEQPQHF.

V usage is TRBV5-1 and J usage is TRBJ1-2, with 7 bases fitting TRBD1. Germline CDR1 and CDR2: SGHRS and YFSETQ. The V segment lost 0 bases and the J segment 6 bases; nucleotides outside the gene matches: 2. The CDR3 covers 13 residues. The CDR3 bases are TGCGCCAGCAGCTTGGGACAGGGAGATGGCTACACCTTC. This encodes CASSLGQGDGYTF.

The gene calls are TRBV6-2 or TRBV6-3 and TRBJ2-3; 11 bases are shared with TRBD2. CDR1 MNHEY and CDR2 SVGEGT come from the germline V gene. The junction had 16 bases not matched to a gene; V was cut back by 4 bases and J by 1 base. The length of the CDR3 is 20 residues. The CDR3 DNA reads TGTGCCAGCAGTTTTCCAAACCTACCGGGACTAGCGGAACGCACAGATACGCAGTATTTT. This gives the protein CASSFPNLPGLAERTDTQYF.

This sequence joins TRBV7-8 and TRBJ1-1; D unclear. The germline V gene encodes CDR1 SGHVS and CDR2 FQNEAQ. V gave up 1 base and J gave up 6 bases, with 15 bases separating them. The CDR3 extends over 15 amino acids. CDR3 residues: CASSLDVGRVPEAFF. CDR3 coding DNA: TGTGCCAGCAGCTTAGACGTGGGGAGGGTGCCTGAAGCTTTCTTT.

The CDR3: CASSPGTTTYEQYF. In DNA form, the CDR3 reads TGTGCCAGCAGCCCCGGGACAACTACCTACGAGCAGTACTTC. This chain links TRBV6-5 with TRBJ2-7; maybe TRBD1 (6 bases). Trimming removed 6 bases at V and 2 bases at J, with 14 bases between. CDR3 size: 14 residues. Germline V gene sequence: CDR1 MNHEY, CDR2 SVGAGI.

V and J are TRBV14 and TRBJ1-6, with D hard to call. CDR3 length: 16 residues. Trimming stripped 1 base from V and 7 bases from J, with 14 bases between. Germline V gene sequence: CDR1 SGHDN, CDR2 FVKESK. CDR3 protein: CASSQGSFQENSPLHF. Written as DNA, the CDR3 is TGTGCCAGCAGCCAAGGAAGTTTTCAGGAAAATTCACCCCTCCACTTT.

This clone was recorded once. This chain links TRBV10-3 with TRBJ1-1; 9 nucleotides align to TRBD1. The CDR3 totals 14 residues. The V and J ends lost 7 bases and 1 base, in that order; junction bases with no gene match: 4. In germline, CDR1 is ENHRY, CDR2 SYGVKD. The CDR3 spells CAINPGQGNTEAFF. The CDR3 nucleotides are TGTGCCATCAACCCGGGACAGGGGAACACTGAAGCTTTCTTT.

The chain is built from TRBV3-1 (or the pseudogene TRBV3-2) and TRBJ2-3; D gene unclear. Germline V gene sequence: CDR1 LGHDT, CDR2 YNNKEL (reference sequence). This CDR3 contains 14 residues. Between the trimmed V and J ends, which lost 3 bases and 2 bases, there was a span of 9 bases. The CDR3 loop reads CASSHGSYTDTQYF. The CDR3 bases are TGTGCCAGCAGCCACGGGTCATACACAGATACGCAGTATTTT.

The chain couples TRBV9 to TRBJ1-4; D is perhaps TRBD1 (5 bases). In germline, CDR1 is SGDLS, CDR2 YYNGEE. Trimming left V 0 bases short and J 6 bases short, with 9 bases between. The CDR3 length is 14 residues. The DNA of the CDR3 is TGTGCCAGCAGCGTAGGGGGGGTGGATGAAAAACTGTTTTTT. This translates into CASSVGGVDEKLFF.

This clone was found a few times. One end of the junction fails to match germline, which may point to a read error. The chain couples TRBV19 to TRBJ1-1; tentatively, D is TRBD1 (5 bases). The germline CDR1 and CDR2 sequences are LNHDA and SQIVND (reference sequence). The CDR3 sequence is 19 residues long. The CDR3 sequence: CASSYSALEGIWAGASESW. As DNA, the CDR3 is TGTGCCAGTAGTTACTCGGCTCTGGAGGGGATATGGGCTGGGGCTTCGGAATCATGG.

The chain joins TRBV9 to TRBJ2-7, with 12 bases matching TRBD1. Germline V gene data show CDR1 as SGDLS and CDR2 as YYNGEE. Losses at the gene ends were 4 bases for V and 4 bases for J; bases not matched to a gene: 6. The CDR3 runs 15 residues. DNA for the CDR3: TGTGCCAGCAGCCTCGGGACAGGGGGCCAATACGAGCAGTACTTC. Translating it yields CASSLGTGGQYEQYF.

This chain connects TRBV11-2 to TRBJ2-7; TRBD2 agrees at 11 bases. There are 16 residues in the CDR3. V lost 2 bases, J lost 2 bases, and 5 bases stayed unmatched. Germline assignment: CDR1 SGHAT and CDR2 FQNNGV. The CDR3 protein is CASSLRTSGQAYEQYF. The CDR3 coding sequence is TGTGCCAGCAGCTTAAGGACTAGCGGGCAGGCCTACGAGCAGTACTTC.

This clone has only one observation. V gene TRBV4-1 combines with J gene TRBJ1-1; D not resolved. There are 15 residues in the CDR3. V was clipped by 0 bases and J by 3 bases, with 11 bases between them. The germline V gene has CDR1 MGHRA and CDR2 YSYEKL. The CDR3 spells CASSQDVAGYTEAFF. The DNA for the CDR3 is TGCGCCAGCAGCCAAGACGTCGCCGGGTACACTGAAGCTTTCTTT.

V gene TRBV2 combines with J gene TRBJ1-6; TRBD1 might be the D (5 bases). The CDR3 spans 14 residues. V lost 6 bases and J lost 7, with 13 bases in between. Germline V gene data show CDR1 as SNHLY and CDR2 as FYNNEI. The CDR3 here is CASSWGDQNSPLHF. In DNA, the CDR3 is TGTGCCAGCAGCTGGGGGGACCAAAATTCACCCCTCCACTTT.

This chain joins TRBV29-1 and TRBJ2-2; D may be TRBD1 (6 bases). From germline, CDR1 is SQVTM and CDR2 ANQGSEA. The CDR3 length is 13 residues. V lost 4 bases to trimming and J lost 0 bases, with 6 bases between them. The chain's CDR3 is CSVGTANTGELFF. CDR3 sequence (DNA): TGCAGCGTTGGGACAGCGAACACCGGGGAGCTGTTTTTT.

Concerning this clone itself: The CDR3 carries no conserved terminal phenylalanine or tryptophan, so it likely arises from a read error. Because the CDR3's place on the DNA is in doubt, the DNA is left out and the CDR3 is given as listed by TCRdb. V usage is TRBV3-1 (or the pseudogene TRBV3-2) and J usage is TRBJ2-7; the tabulated D call, TRBD2, remains unverified against the DNA. The CDR3 has 12 amino acids, counting both end residues. Germline V CDR1 and CDR2: LGHDT, YNNKEL (reference sequence). This CDR3 is CASSQDGEGPAI.

This rearrangement joins TRBV5-5 to TRBJ2-7, with TRBD1 matching over 10 bases. This CDR3 region has 15 residues. Germline V gene data show CDR1 as SGHKS and CDR2 as YYEKEE (reference sequence). The V segment lost 4 bases and the J segment 3 bases; nucleotides outside the gene matches: 7. In DNA form, the CDR3 reads TGTGCCAGCAGCCCCTTGGGACAGGGGCTCTACGAGCAGTACTTC. As protein: CASSPLGQGLYEQYF.